The T cell receptor (beta chain) under discussion was sequenced for a study of shared clonotypes between healthy human individuals. Study results and limitations: Rarefaction showed sorted-subset sequencing was incomplete despite large depth.

The V gene lost 5 bases and the J gene lost 3 bases, with 11 bases spanning the gap. Per germline, CDR1 SGHVS and CDR2 FNYEAQ. The CDR3 is 13 amino acids. Each subset's genomic DNA was shared equally among a number of immunoSEQ plates. Data came from immunoSEQ multiplex PCR; TCRdb stores just in-frame clones and leaves some out. Of 2 million to 3 million clones listed, roughly 93% are singletons. Of note for this clone: What it binds is not known.

The chain carries TRBV7-6 and TRBJ2-7; TRBD2 is a possible D gene (5 bases). The receptor's source is a man younger than 30 in good health. Some clones in this sample may be carry-over from other donors' samples. Material: naive CD4+ T cells from PBMCs. Subset of the sample: CD45RA+ positively selected. For the CDR3, the DNA is TGTGCCAGCAGCCTAGACTACAACTACGAGCAGTACTTC. This sequence encodes CASSLDYNYEQYF.